The present T cell receptor (beta chain) was sequenced within a study of neurological immune-mediated disorders. Whole-study findings and limits: A possible signature appeared as one related-CDR3 cluster, in which phylogenetic grouping placed the repertoires of 18 of 34 multiple sclerosis patients. CDR3 amino acid sequences found in expanded clones were never shared across subjects, suggesting private repertoires in all groups.

The team produced cDNA through 5'RACE using 10-nucleotide random UMIs. TCRdb passed the 5' RACE reads through MiXCR, listing each CDR3 protein once. Among about 52,000 distinct CDR3 sequences listed, about 4.1% were seen once. 2 million PBMCs stored at -80 C were the source of the unsorted libraries. This clonotype was counted once. Its antigen remains unknown. A read error may explain this, as a much larger clone is one base away. The germline CDR1 and CDR2 sequences are LNHDA and SQIVND (reference sequence). CDR3 length: 14 residues. Sequenced sample: PBMCs. This TCR came from a man in his fifties or sixties with multiple sclerosis. The rearrangement links TRBV19 to TRBJ2-6; perhaps TRBD2 as D (5 bases). The CDR3 coding sequence is TGTGTCAGTAGTAGCGTGGCGGGGGCCAACGTCCTGACTTTC. Translation: CVSSSVAGANVLTF.